A single sample is the source of the 14 T cell receptor beta chains below, sequenced in a study of T cell responses to AZD1222 COVID-19 vaccine. Here immunoSEQ multiplex PCR was the method, and the copy in TCRdb shows in-frame clones only, minus some. Here the sample spans some 99,000 clones, about 90% being singletons. Material: peripheral blood, obtained 28 days after the second AZD1222 dose. All receptors derive from an adult who received the AZD1222 COVID-19 vaccine.

The chain links TRBV2 to TRBJ1-1; D possibly corresponds to TRBD1 (6 bases). The CDR3 runs to 13 residues. V lost 6 bases to trimming and J lost 1 base, with 9 bases between them. Germline V gives CDR1 SNHLY, CDR2 FYNNEI. The DNA for the CDR3 is TGTGCCAGCAGAGGACAGACGAACACTGAAGCTTTCTTT. It specifies CASRGQTNTEAFF. Complete variable domain (other parts from reference TRBV2 and TRBJ1-1): EPEVTQTPSHQVTQMGQEVILRCVPISNHLYFYWYRQILGQKVEFLVSFYNNEISEKSEIFDDQFSVERPDGSNFTLKIRSTKLEDSAMYFCASRGQTNTEAFFGQGTRLTVV.

The table lists this clone with a count of one. V usage is TRBV10-3 and J usage is TRBJ1-2; no clear D. This CDR3 is 15 amino acids long. Germline V gene sequence: CDR1 ENHRY, CDR2 SYGVKD. Trimming took off 7 bases at V and 4 bases at J, with 19 bases between the two ends. The CDR3 DNA is TGTGCCATCAATGGACCGACCTCAGGAATCTATGGCTACACCTTC. Residues: CAINGPTSGIYGYTF.

This clone was counted only a few times. The CDR3 spells CASSPWDRAMNTEAFF. The CDR3 DNA reads TGTGCCAGCAGCCCCTGGGACAGGGCCATGAACACTGAAGCTTTCTTT. J is TRBJ1-1 and V is TRBV7-6; 9 bases map to TRBD1. CDR1 is SGHVS and CDR2 is FNYEAQ in the germline V gene. CDR3 size: 16 residues. The V gene end was trimmed by 5 bases and the J gene end by 0 bases; junction bases not matched to a gene: 7.

This sequence joins TRBV28 and TRBJ2-7; D might be TRBD1 or TRBD2, each matching 5 bases. Germline values: CDR1 MDHEN, CDR2 SYDVKM. The CDR3 contains 13 residues. V gave up 3 bases and J gave up 3 bases, with 9 bases separating them. The CDR3 loop is CASSLGPNYEQYF. As DNA, the CDR3 is TGTGCCAGCAGTTTGGGACCGAACTACGAGCAGTACTTC.

This chain joins TRBV21-1 and TRBJ2-2. TRBV21-1 is marked as a pseudogene. The CDR3 loop spans 14 amino acids. The CDR3 DNA is TGTGCCAGCAGCAAAGATCGGACCACCGGGGAGCTGTTTTTT. Translating gives CASSKDRTTGELFF.

Regarding this clone: At one end the junction does not follow the germline gene, possibly because of a read error. The rearrangement links TRBV27 to TRBJ1-2, with D possibly being TRBD1 (6 bases). Germline loops: CDR1 MNHEY, CDR2 SMNVEV (reference sequence). The CDR3 extends over 14 amino acids. Here the CDR3 DNA reads TGTGCCAGCAGTCCGTTACAGGGACCCCTCGGCACTCCCTTC. This gives the protein CASSPLQGPLGTPF.

The CDR3 loop reads CASSQDYQQNTEAFF. CDR3 DNA sequence: TGTGCCAGCAGCCAAGATTACCAACAGAACACTGAAGCTTTCTTT. The chain recombines TRBV4-2 with TRBJ1-1; D call uncertain. V lost 0 bases to trimming and J lost 1 base, with 9 bases between them. The CDR3 covers 15 residues. Germline lookup yields CDR1 LGHNA and CDR2 YNFKEQ.

The V gene is TRBV5-1, the J gene TRBJ2-7; 9 bases agree with TRBD2. The CDR3 covers 14 residues. The J segment lost 4 bases and the V segment lost 5 bases, leaving 7 bases of the junction unmatched. The germline CDR1 and CDR2 sequences are SGHRS and YFSETQ. The CDR3 sequence: CASSFSGSSYEQYF. The CDR3 DNA reads TGCGCCAGCAGTTTTAGCGGGAGTTCTTACGAGCAGTACTTC.

The chain is built from TRBV28 and TRBJ2-5; tentatively, D is TRBD1 or TRBD2 (5 bases each). Germline CDR1 MDHEN, CDR2 SYDVKM. Trimming cost V 4 bases and J 3 bases, with 9 bases left between them. This CDR3 comprises 13 residues. The CDR3 spells CASSWGREETQYF. Here the CDR3 DNA reads TGTGCCAGCAGTTGGGGACGAGAAGAGACCCAGTACTTC.

The genes are TRBV5-5 and TRBJ2-1, with 11 bases aligning to TRBD1. Trimming at V came to 4 bases and at J to 6 bases, leaving 6 bases not matched to a gene. Germline V gives CDR1 SGHKS, CDR2 YYEKEE (reference sequence). The CDR3 totals 15 residues. This chain's CDR3 is CASSRGQGAVNEQFF. The DNA for the CDR3 is TGTGCCAGCAGCCGAGGACAGGGGGCGGTCAATGAGCAGTTCTTC. Filled out from reference TRBV5-5 and TRBJ2-1, the complete variable domain reads DAGVTQSPTHLIKTRGQQVTLRCSPISGHKSVSWYQQVLGQGPQFIFQYYEKEERGRGNFPDRFSARQFPNYSSELNVNALLLGDSALYLCASSRGQGAVNEQFFGPGTRLTVL.

This chain joins TRBV6-5 and TRBJ1-2; 7 nucleotides align to TRBD1. This CDR3 contains 11 residues. Germline values: CDR1 MNHEY, CDR2 SVGAGI. Trimming removed 5 bases from V and 6 bases from J; junction bases left unmatched: 0. DNA for the CDR3: TGTGCCAGCAGTCAGGGGGATGGCTACACCTTC. Amino acids: CASSQGDGYTF.

The chain uses TRBV7-2 and TRBJ1-5, with D hard to call. Between the trimmed V and J ends, which lost 3 bases and 2 bases, there was a span of 14 bases. Per the germline V gene, CDR1 is SGHTA and CDR2 is FQGNSA. The CDR3 runs 16 residues. The CDR3 nucleotides are TGTGCCAGCAGCTTGGTTTCCGAGTCGGGCAATCAGCCCCAGCATTTT. It yields the protein CASSLVSESGNQPQHF.

This rearrangement joins TRBV4-1 to TRBJ2-3, with D unclear. Trimming left V 3 bases short and J 6 bases short, with 4 bases between. Germline V CDR1 and CDR2: MGHRA, YSYEKL. The CDR3 consists of 11 residues. CDR3 residues: CASSQADTQYF. In nucleotides, the CDR3 is TGCGCCAGCAGCCAGGCGGATACGCAGTATTTT.

The J gene is TRBJ2-4, the V gene TRBV7-9; D is possibly TRBD2 (5 bases). Trimming stripped 5 bases from V and 0 bases from J, with 20 bases between. The CDR3 extends over 18 amino acids. Germline loops: CDR1 SEHNR, CDR2 FQNEAQ (reference sequence). The CDR3 here is CASSLLSLGGLAKNIQYF. The CDR3 coding sequence is TGTGCCAGCAGCCTCCTGAGCCTCGGCGGACTAGCCAAAAACATTCAGTACTTC.